This T cell receptor (beta chain) was documented in a study of Ad26.COV2.S vaccination and SARS-CoV-2 variants. The V gene's germline CDR1 is SGDLS and CDR2 YYNGEE. This CDR3 is built from 15 residues. Between the trimmed V and J ends, which lost 4 bases and 0 bases, there was a span of 14 bases. The protocol was immunoSEQ multiplex PCR, while the TCRdb copy is restricted to in-frame clones and leaves out a portion. This sample has 400,000 to 450,000 clones; around 93% occur once, and the top ten carry 1.5% to 2%. The treatment is: some 20 received Ad26.COV2.S at low or high dose, single or two shots; roughly five received placebo; per-sample allocation not given. Sample collection was performed on day 63 after the first vaccine or placebo injection.

The material was peripheral blood, obtained in a trial of Ad26.COV2.S vaccine versus placebo. The V gene is TRBV9, the J gene TRBJ2-7; D might be TRBD1 (6 bases). The receptor comes from a person aged 18 to 59 who received the Ad26.COV2.S COVID-19 vaccine or a placebo. The DNA for the CDR3 is TGTGCCAGCAGCCTCAGTTGGACAGTCTCCTACGAGCAGTACTTC. It yields the protein CASSLSWTVSYEQYF. Based on the CDR3 plus reference TRBV9 and TRBJ2-7, the full variable domain is DSGVTQTPKHLITATGQRVTLRCSPRSGDLSVYWYQQSLDQGLQFLIQYYNGEERAKGNILERFSAQQFPDLHSELNLSSLELGDSALYFCASSLSWTVSYEQYFGPGTRLTVT.